One sample yielded the 5 T cell receptor beta chains listed below, sequenced in a study of monozygotic twins with inflammatory bowel disease (dated by TCRdb to the late 2010s). Preparation of the library involved 5' RACE. Sequencing was carried out with an Illumina HiSeq 2500. TCRdb reprocessed the raw reads; every CDR3 protein sequence is a single record, and DNA is not supplied. Per the sample table, the count is around 380,000 distinct CDR3 sequences. More than 2% of the sample is taken by the ten largest. The sample taken for sequencing was blood. The receptors originated from a human donor with ulcerative colitis or Crohn's disease, or a healthy co-twin of an affected twin (not recorded which).

The J gene is TRBJ2-5, the V gene TRBV9. The V gene's germline CDR1 is SGDLS and CDR2 YYNGEE. There are 14 residues in the CDR3. The CDR3 sequence: CASSVESGGTTQYF.

V gene TRBV19 combines with J gene TRBJ2-1; the TRBD2 assignment by TCRdb is unverifiable without DNA. This CDR3 is built from 15 residues. Germline CDR1 is LNHDA and CDR2 is SQIVND (reference sequence). The CDR3 reads CASSIGLSSYNEQFF.

V is TRBV18 and J is TRBJ1-5. Germline V CDR1 and CDR2: KGHSH, LQKENI. This CDR3 has 14 amino acids. The CDR3 loop is CASSPSGGNQPQHF.

This rearrangement joins TRBV7-2 to TRBJ1-2. This CDR3 contains 13 residues. Germline CDR1 reads SGHTA; CDR2 reads FQGNSA. The CDR3 region is CASSEVGNYGYTF.

The chain combines TRBV2 with TRBJ2-7. This CDR3 has 13 residues. CDR1 SNHLY and CDR2 FYNNEI come from the germline V gene. CDR3 loop: CASSEGFQYEQYF.